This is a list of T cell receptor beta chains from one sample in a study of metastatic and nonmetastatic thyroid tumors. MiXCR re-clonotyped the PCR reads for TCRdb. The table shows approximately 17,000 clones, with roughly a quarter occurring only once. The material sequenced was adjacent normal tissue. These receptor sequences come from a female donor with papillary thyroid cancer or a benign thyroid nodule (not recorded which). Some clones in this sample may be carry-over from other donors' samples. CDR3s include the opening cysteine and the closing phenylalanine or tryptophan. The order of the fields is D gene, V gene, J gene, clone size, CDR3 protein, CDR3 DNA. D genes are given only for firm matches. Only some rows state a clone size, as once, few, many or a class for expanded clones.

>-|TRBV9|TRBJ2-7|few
CASSAGTLGAGEQYF
TGTGCCAGCAGCGCCGGCACACTGGGGGCGGGGGAGCAGTACTTC
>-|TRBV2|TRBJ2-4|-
CANSYFTGQDIQYF
TGTGCCAACAGTTACTTCACGGGGCAGGACATTCAGTACTTC
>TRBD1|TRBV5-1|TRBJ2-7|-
CASSQTGTDEQYF
TGCGCCAGCAGCCAGACAGGGACGGATGAGCAGTACTTC
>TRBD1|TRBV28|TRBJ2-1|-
CASSLGGQGRLTQFF
TGTGCCAGCAGTTTAGGGGGACAGGGTAGACTGACGCAGTTCTTC
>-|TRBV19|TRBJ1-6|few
CASSILDSSYNSPLHF
TGTGCCAGTAGTATTCTTGACAGCTCCTATAATTCACCCCTCCACTTT
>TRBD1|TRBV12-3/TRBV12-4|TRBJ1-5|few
CASSLGTGYQPQHF
TGTGCCAGCAGTTTAGGGACAGGGTATCAGCCCCAGCATTTT
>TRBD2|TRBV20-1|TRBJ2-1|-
CSARPRTSGSSYVKFF
TGCAGTGCTAGGCCACGAACTAGCGGTAGTTCTTATGTGAAGTTCTTC
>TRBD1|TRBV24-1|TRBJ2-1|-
CATSDLNRGDEQFF
TGTGCCACCAGTGATTTGAACAGGGGTGATGAGCAGTTCTTC
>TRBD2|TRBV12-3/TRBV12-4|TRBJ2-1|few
CASSPRLGVAGLYNEQFF
TGTGCCAGCAGTCCCCGCTTGGGAGTAGCGGGACTCTACAATGAGCAGTTCTTC
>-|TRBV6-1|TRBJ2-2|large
CASSFLVGGSGELFF
TGTGCCAGCAGTTTTCTCGTGGGGGGCAGCGGGGAGCTGTTTTTT
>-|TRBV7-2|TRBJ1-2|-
CASSLARRGHYGYTF
TGTGCCAGCAGCTTAGCACGTAGGGGTCACTATGGCTACACCTTC
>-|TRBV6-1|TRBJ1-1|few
CASSPFPYRRDTEAFF
TGTGCCAGCAGCCCCTTTCCCTACAGGAGGGACACTGAAGCTTTCTTT
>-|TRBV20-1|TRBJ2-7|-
CSARALRGSYEQYF
TGCAGTGCTAGAGCTCTCCGCGGCTCCTACGAGCAGTACTTC
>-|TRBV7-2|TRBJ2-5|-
CASSFWGPQETQYF
TGTGCCAGCAGCTTTTGGGGACCCCAAGAGACCCAGTACTTC
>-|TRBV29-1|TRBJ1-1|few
CSAAGRSGNTEAFF
TGCAGCGCTGCGGGACGAAGCGGGAACACTGAAGCTTTCTTT
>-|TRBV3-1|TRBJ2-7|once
CASSHRHSTYEQYF
TGTGCCAGCAGCCATCGTCACTCGACCTACGAGCAGTACTTC
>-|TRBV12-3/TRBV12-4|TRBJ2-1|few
CASTKSGPSLRNEQFF
TGTGCCAGCACCAAATCCGGGCCATCTCTACGCAATGAGCAGTTCTTC
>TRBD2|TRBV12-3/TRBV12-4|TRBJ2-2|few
CASSPTSGLDGGELFF
TGTGCCAGCAGCCCCACTAGCGGACTAGACGGCGGGGAGCTGTTTTTT
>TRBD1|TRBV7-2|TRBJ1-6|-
CASRGQGLYNSPLHF
TGTGCCAGCCGGGGACAGGGGTTGTATAATTCACCCCTCCACTTT
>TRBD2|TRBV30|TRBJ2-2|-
CAWIPTSGRSTGELFF
TGTGCCTGGATCCCAACTAGCGGGAGATCAACCGGGGAGCTGTTTTTT
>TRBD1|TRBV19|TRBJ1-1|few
CASRTRDRGQVDTEAFF
TGTGCCAGTAGGACCCGGGACAGGGGGCAGGTGGACACTGAAGCTTTCTTT
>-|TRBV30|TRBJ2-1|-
CAWGVAAGYNEQFF
TGTGCCTGGGGTGTAGCCGCCGGCTACAATGAGCAGTTCTTC
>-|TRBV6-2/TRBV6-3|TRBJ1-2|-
CASRYSGAKGYGYTF
TGTGCCAGCAGATACTCCGGGGCCAAAGGCTATGGCTACACCTTC
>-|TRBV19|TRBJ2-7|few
CASSIGNDYEQYF
TGTGCCAGTAGTATAGGAAACGACTACGAGCAGTACTTC
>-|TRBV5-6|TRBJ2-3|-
CASSFSSDTQYF
TGTGCCAGCAGCTTTAGTTCAGATACGCAGTATTTT
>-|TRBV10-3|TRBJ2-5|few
CAISEGSGRKTQYF
TGTGCCATCAGTGAGGGGTCAGGTAGGAAGACCCAGTACTTC
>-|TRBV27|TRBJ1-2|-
CASSHQTGGGRDYGYTF
TGTGCCAGCAGCCACCAAACCGGGGGGGGCAGGGACTATGGCTACACCTTC
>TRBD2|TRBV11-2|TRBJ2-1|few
CASSRWGLADYNEQFF
TGTGCCAGCAGCAGATGGGGACTAGCGGATTACAATGAGCAGTTCTTC
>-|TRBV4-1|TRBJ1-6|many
CASSQGNSPLHF
TGCGCCAGCAGCCAGGGTAATTCACCCCTCCACTTT
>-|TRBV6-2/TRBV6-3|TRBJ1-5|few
CASSYPGGGQPQHF
TGTGCCAGCAGTTACCCCGGCGGGGGTCAGCCCCAGCATTTT
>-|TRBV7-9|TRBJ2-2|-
CASSWGHNTGELFF
TGTGCCAGCAGCTGGGGACACAACACCGGGGAGCTGTTTTTT
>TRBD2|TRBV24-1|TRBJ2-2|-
CATSDSSGRGGGYLFF
TGTGCCACCAGTGACTCGAGCGGGAGAGGTGGCGGGTATCTTTTTTTT
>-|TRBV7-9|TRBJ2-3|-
CASSFTAGRDTQYF
TGTGCCAGCAGCTTTACGGCGGGAAGAGATACGCAGTATTTT
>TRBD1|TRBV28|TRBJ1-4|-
CASSSSTGGNEKLFF
TGTGCCAGCAGTTCCTCGACAGGGGGGAATGAAAAACTGTTTTTT
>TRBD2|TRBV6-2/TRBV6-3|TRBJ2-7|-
CASNLSGSLYEQYF
TGTGCCAGCAACTTGAGCGGGAGCCTCTACGAGCAGTACTTC
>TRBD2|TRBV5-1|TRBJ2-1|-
CASSVGLAGVEDEQFF
TGCGCCAGCAGCGTGGGACTAGCGGGAGTAGAAGATGAGCAGTTCTTC
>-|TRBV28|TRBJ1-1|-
CASNPHREGNTEAFF
TGTGCCAGCAATCCCCACAGGGAGGGGAACACTGAAGCTTTCTTT
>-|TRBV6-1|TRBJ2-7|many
CASSESKYEQYF
TGTGCCAGCAGTGAATCGAAGTACGAGCAGTACTTC
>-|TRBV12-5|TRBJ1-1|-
CASGLGTGSGAFF
TGTGCTAGTGGTTTGGGAACAGGGTCCGGAGCTTTCTTT
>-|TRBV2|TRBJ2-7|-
CASTQDFFPSYEQYF
TGTGCCAGCACCCAGGACTTTTTTCCCTCCTACGAGCAGTACTTC
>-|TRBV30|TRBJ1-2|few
CAWSGAHGYTF
TGTGCCTGGTCAGGGGCCCATGGCTACACCTTC